One sample yielded the 17 T cell receptor beta chains listed below, sequenced in a study of identical twins. MiXCR, applied by TCRdb to the 5' RACE reads, yields one record per CDR3 protein. Of some 710,000 distinct CDR3 sequences detected, approximately 6% appear once; the ten largest clones hold roughly 1.6%. Source material: naive T cells sorted from blood. These receptors all come from a man aged 18 to 29 in good health.

This clonotype came up many times. This chain connects TRBV12-3 or TRBV12-4 to TRBJ2-2; tentatively, D is TRBD1 (6 bases). The germline V and J ends were trimmed by 8 bases and 4 bases, with 17 bases remaining between them. The CDR3 spans 15 residues. The CDR3 nucleotides are TGTGCCAGCTCTCCCCGGGACATCTCCACCGGGGAGCTGTTTTTT. This sequence encodes CASSPRDISTGELFF.

This clonotype was seen ten or more times. The chain joins TRBV5-1 to TRBJ2-3; TRBD2 matches 9 bases. V lost 4 bases to trimming and J lost 1 base; unmatched junction nucleotides: 10. The CDR3 sequence is 17 residues long. Germline-derived CDR1 and CDR2 are SGHRS and YFSETQ. The CDR3 spells CASSRGPSGKGTDTQYF. The DNA for the CDR3 is TGCGCCAGCAGCCGGGGGCCTAGCGGGAAGGGCACAGATACGCAGTATTTT.

This clonotype was counted many times. V gene TRBV11-2 combines with J gene TRBJ2-3, with 8 positions matching TRBD1. V shed 0 bases and J 0 bases; nucleotides not matched to a gene: 2. Germline V lookup: CDR1 SGHAT, CDR2 FQNNGV. This CDR3 region has 16 residues. The CDR3 nucleotides read TGTGCCAGCAGCTTAGACGGACAGGGAAGCACAGATACGCAGTATTTT. Translation gives CASSLDGQGSTDTQYF. Variable domain in full (rest from reference TRBV11-2 and TRBJ2-3): EAGVAQSPRYKIIEKRQSVAFWCNPISGHATLYWYQQILGQGPKLLIQFQNNGVVDDSQLPKDRFSAERLKGVDSTLKIQPAKLEDSAVYLCASSLDGQGSTDTQYFGPGTRLTVL.

This clonotype was recorded at least ten times. V is TRBV20-1 and J is TRBJ2-2; no definite D call. The CDR3 extends over 15 amino acids. In germline, CDR1 is DFQATT, CDR2 SNEGSKA (reference sequence). The V and J ends lost 5 bases and 8 bases respectively, with 21 bases between them. CDR3 residues: CSAGVTTSDVGELFF. The CDR3 DNA follows: TGCAGTGCTGGAGTCACGACATCTGACGTGGGGGAGCTGTTTTTT.

This clonotype was seen repeatedly, ten times or more. The genes are TRBV29-1 and TRBJ2-3, with 10 bases lining up with TRBD2. Germline CDR1 and CDR2: SQVTM and ANQGSEA. Losses at the gene ends were 1 base for V and 5 bases for J; bases not matched to a gene: 3. This CDR3 is 14 amino acids long. CDR3: CSVEVASGRDTQYF. The CDR3 bases are TGCAGCGTTGAAGTGGCTAGCGGGAGAGATACGCAGTATTTT.

Only a few counts were recorded for this clonotype. The rearrangement joins TRBV27 to TRBJ1-1; 8 bases fit TRBD1. This CDR3 is built from 12 residues. CDR1 MNHEY and CDR2 SMNVEV come from the germline V gene (reference sequence). With V trimmed by 5 bases and J by 12 bases, 8 bases remained unmatched. In DNA, the CDR3 is TGTGCCAGCAGTCCAAGACAGGGGCGAACTTTCTTT. Protein: CASSPRQGRTFF.

Many counts were recorded for this clonotype. V is TRBV7-8 and J is TRBJ2-2, with 9 bases identical to TRBD2. This CDR3 has 15 amino acids. Germline CDR1 reads SGHVS; CDR2 reads FQNEAQ. J was trimmed by 2 bases and V by 5 bases; bases with no gene match: 3. CDR3 region: CASSAAGGNTGELFF. The CDR3 DNA reads as TGTGCCAGCAGCGCAGCGGGGGGAAACACCGGGGAGCTGTTTTTT. Based on the CDR3 plus reference TRBV7-8 and TRBJ2-2, the full variable domain is GAGVSQSPRYKVAKRGQDVALRCDPISGHVSLFWYQQALGQGPEFLTYFQNEAQLDKSGLPSDRFFAERPEGSVSTLKIQRTQQEDSAVYLCASSAAGGNTGELFFGEGSRLTVL.

The sample holds a few counts of this clonotype. V is TRBV29-1 and J is TRBJ2-7, with D maybe TRBD1 (5 bases). Germline CDR1 reads SQVTM; CDR2 reads ANQGSEA. The CDR3 runs to 13 residues. V dropped 4 bases and J dropped 0 bases, with 10 bases sitting between them. The DNA for the CDR3 is TGCAGCGTTGTCGCCAGGGCCTCCTACGAGCAGTACTTC. Its protein is CSVVARASYEQYF.

Only a few counts were recorded for this clonotype. The chain has TRBV30 and TRBJ2-2, with TRBD2 matching 11 bases. Germline assignment: CDR1 GTSNPN and CDR2 SVGIG (reference sequence). V shed 3 bases and J 1 base; nucleotides not matched to a gene: 7. This CDR3 is 17 amino acids long. This CDR3 reads CAWSPGLAALNTGELFF. The CDR3, as DNA: TGTGCCTGGAGCCCGGGACTAGCGGCCCTGAACACCGGGGAGCTGTTTTTT.

This clonotype was found many times. The chain employs TRBV4-1 and TRBJ2-1; D uncertain. Trimming took off 0 bases at V and 2 bases at J, with 2 bases between the two ends. Looked up from germline, CDR1 is MGHRA and CDR2 is YSYEKL. This CDR3 has 13 residues. The CDR3 bases are TGCGCCAGCAGCCAAGAGGCCTACAATGAGCAGTTCTTC. Its translation: CASSQEAYNEQFF.

This clonotype was counted at least ten times. J is TRBJ1-1 and V is TRBV5-1; D might be TRBD1 (6 bases). CDR3 size: 14 residues. Germline lookup yields CDR1 SGHRS and CDR2 YFSETQ. Trimming took 4 bases from V and 1 from J, leaving 11 bases between them. CDR3 sequence (DNA): TGCGCCAGCAGCGCGGACAGCACGAACACTGAAGCTTTCTTT. Translating it yields CASSADSTNTEAFF.

This clonotype showed up many times. The chain links TRBV3-1 to TRBJ2-2, with unresolved D. CDR1 and CDR2 from the germline V gene are LGHDT and YNNKEL (reference sequence). Between the trimmed V and J ends, which lost 2 bases and 3 bases, there was a span of 4 bases. CDR3 length: 13 amino acids. CDR3 nucleotide sequence: TGTGCCAGCAGCCAAATGCACACCGGGGAGCTGTTTTTT. This translates into CASSQMHTGELFF.

The V and J genes are TRBV7-9 and TRBJ2-7, with 8 positions matching TRBD2. This CDR3 comprises 14 residues. The ends lost 4 bases at V and 6 bases at J; junction bases unmatched: 8. Germline lookup yields CDR1 SEHNR and CDR2 FQNEAQ (reference sequence). CDR3 coding DNA: TGTGCCAGCAGCTCCTCAGCGGGAGAGGGCGAGCAGTACTTC. Translation: CASSSSAGEGEQYF.

The V call is TRBV5-6, the J call TRBJ2-5, with 9 positions matching TRBD2. The ends lost 4 bases at V and 5 bases at J; junction bases unmatched: 15. The CDR3 runs to 17 residues. CDR1 is SGHDT, CDR2 YYEEEE, per germline. In DNA, the CDR3 is TGTGCCAGCAGCAACCCCCACTATAGCGGGAGAGGGGAGACCCAGTACTTC. This codes for CASSNPHYSGRGETQYF.

This clonotype was recorded at least ten times. The chain carries TRBV29-1 and TRBJ1-1; D call uncertain. The germline CDR1 and CDR2 sequences are SQVTM and ANQGSEA. The CDR3 loop spans 11 amino acids. Trimming removed 5 bases from V and 3 bases from J, with 7 bases in between. CDR3 sequence reads: CSVFKDTEAFF. CDR3 coding DNA: TGCAGCGTTTTCAAGGACACTGAAGCTTTCTTT.

This clonotype was seen ten or more times. This sequence joins TRBV5-1 and TRBJ2-5; D is undetermined. V was shortened by 0 bases and J by 6 bases, with 3 bases between the two germline ends. Germline V gives CDR1 SGHRS, CDR2 YFSETQ. The CDR3 is made up of 11 amino acids. CDR3 region: CASSLDQTQYF. In DNA, the CDR3 is TGCGCCAGCAGCTTGGACCAGACCCAGTACTTC.

The chain couples TRBV5-1 to TRBJ2-1, with 8 bases identical to TRBD2. This CDR3 has 16 amino acids. The V segment lost 3 bases and the J segment 6 bases; nucleotides outside the gene matches: 11. The V gene's germline CDR1 is SGHRS and CDR2 YFSETQ. CDR3 coding DNA: TGCGCCAGCAGCTCGGGGAGCGGGAGTCCCACCAATGAGCAGTTCTTC. Translation gives CASSSGSGSPTNEQFF.